Sequencing of this T cell receptor beta chain was carried out in a study of CD8+CD57+ T cells in acquired aplastic anemia (dated by TCRdb to between 2017 and 2018). About the investigation overall: Extracted DNA from sorted CD4+ and CD8+ cells averaged approximately 3 ug, ranging from roughly 0.17 to 27.4 ug. CD8+CD57+ expansion was defined as frequency above the mean frequency observed in healthy subjects.

The germline V gene supplies CDR1 SGHTA and CDR2 FQGNSA. Relative to germline, V is 4 bases shorter and J is 8 bases shorter, with 20 bases between their ends. The CDR3 contains 15 residues, cysteine and phenylalanine counted. Here the CDR3 DNA is all that survives: 45 bases in frame from base 1. The patients picked for sequencing were ones in whom flow cytometry had shown an expansion of CD8+CD57+ cells. All patients had severe acquired aplastic anemia diagnosed by International Study of Aplastic Anemia and Agranulocytosis and Camitta criteria. No patient had received any therapy when blood was sampled. The study deep-sequenced TCR repertoires of sorted CD4+ and CD8+ blood T cells from severe aplastic anemia patients and healthy subjects. Patients were enrolled in the USA under clinicaltrials.gov protocols 00001620, 01623167, 00001397, 00071045, 00081523 and 00961064. Ficoll-Paque density gradient centrifugation was used to isolate peripheral blood mononuclear cells. Before DNA extraction, CD4+ and CD8+ T cells were sorted with FACS or magnetic beads.

The paper's findings and limits, for the study overall: Around 31 CD8+ CDR3 sequences were shared between patients and controls but appeared highly expressed in patients and within their immunodominant clones. CD8+ Simpson's diversity did not differ significantly between patients and healthy controls (P=0.060).

Genomic DNA was used as template for profiling of TCR beta VDJ combinations and CDR3 sequences. An Illumina HiSeq 2000 was the platform used for TCR repertoire sequencing. Turning to the authors' computational methods: TRBV/TRBJ rearrangement plots, CDR3 size and DJ length profiles, and Simpson's diversity index were used to evaluate the repertoires. Whichever DNA sequence was most abundant in the deep sequencing data was defined as the immunodominant clone. CDR3 amino acid sequences were checked for sharing across subjects and were also compared against the VDJdb database and published repertoires. TCRdb handled the public reads itself, with Q25 trimming in fastp and clone calling in MiXCR, and kept productive beta chains. Rows are unified per CDR3 protein, each entry keeping the most common DNA and genes. The V and J calls were not made by the authors but by TCRdb's processing. The sample records 210,000 or so distinct CDR3 sequences, about half of which are singletons. 15% to 20% of the sample is taken by the ten largest.

A note on this clonotype: The antigen this receptor binds is unknown. No much larger clonotype is one base removed from it; base qualities were not supplied.

Rearrangement joined TRBV7-2 to TRBJ1-2; TRBD1 is perhaps the D gene, given 5 matching bases. The origin of this receptor is a human donor with aplastic anemia. The sequencing sample was made of sorted CD4+, CD8+, or CD8+CD57+ T cells (not recorded which) from PBMCs. In nucleotide form, the sequence is TGTGCCAGCAGCTCGGACGGGGGGAATGTGTGGGGCTACACCTTC. It translates as CASSSDGGNVWGYTF.